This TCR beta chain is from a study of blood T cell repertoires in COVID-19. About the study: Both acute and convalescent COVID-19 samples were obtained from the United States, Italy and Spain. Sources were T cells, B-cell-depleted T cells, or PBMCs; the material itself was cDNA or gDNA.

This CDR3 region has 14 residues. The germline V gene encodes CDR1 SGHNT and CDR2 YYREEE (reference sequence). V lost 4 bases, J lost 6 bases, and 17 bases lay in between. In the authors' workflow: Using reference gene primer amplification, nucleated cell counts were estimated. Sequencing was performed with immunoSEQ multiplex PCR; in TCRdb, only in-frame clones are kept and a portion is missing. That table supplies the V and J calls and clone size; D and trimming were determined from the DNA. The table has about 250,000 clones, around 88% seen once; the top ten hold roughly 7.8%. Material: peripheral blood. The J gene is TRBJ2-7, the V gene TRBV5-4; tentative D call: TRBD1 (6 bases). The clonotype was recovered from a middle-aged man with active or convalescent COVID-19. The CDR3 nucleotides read TGTGCCAGCAGCCTACAGGGCCGGCGCGCCGAGCAGTACTTC. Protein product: CASSLQGRRAEQYF.